Listed below are T cell receptor beta chains from one sample, sequenced in a study of cytomegalovirus exposure and HLA in healthy donors. The assay was immunoSEQ multiplex PCR, and TCRdb's table has in-frame clones only and misses some. The table records roughly 100,000 clones, roughly four fifths of them present only once. Sequenced sample: PBMCs. These receptor sequences come from a man in his fifties or sixties in good health and CMV-seronegative. The CDR3 runs from the conserved cysteine through the conserved F or W. A D gene is named only where the DNA matches it firmly. Clone size is given for some rows only: seen once, a few or many times, or a class if the clone is expanded.

clone size: NA
D gene: NA
CDR3 length: 15
V gene: TRBV9
J gene: TRBJ2-7
CDR3 protein: CASSVGASRPYEQYF
CDR3 DNA: TGTGCCAGCAGCGTAGGGGCAAGCCGGCCCTACGAGCAGTACTTC

clone size: NA
D gene: TRBD1
CDR3 length: 17
V gene: TRBV5-4
J gene: TRBJ1-2
CDR3 protein: CASSLSGGAPLNYGYTF
CDR3 DNA: TGTGCCAGCAGCTTATCAGGGGGCGCCCCCCTTAACTATGGCTACACCTTC

clone size: once
D gene: NA
CDR3 length: 12
V gene: TRBV6-6
J gene: TRBJ2-5
CDR3 protein: CASSYAGETQYF
CDR3 DNA: TGTGCCAGCAGTTACGCGGGAGAGACCCAGTACTTC

clone size: NA
D gene: NA
CDR3 length: 16
V gene: TRBV5-8
J gene: TRBJ1-5
CDR3 protein: CASSHGQLLPNQPQHF
CDR3 DNA: TGTGCCAGCAGCCATGGACAGCTCCTACCAAATCAGCCCCAGCATTTT

clone size: few
D gene: TRBD1
CDR3 length: 16
V gene: TRBV7-9
J gene: TRBJ1-1
CDR3 protein: CASSYRTGEGTTEAFF
CDR3 DNA: TGTGCCAGCAGCTACCGGACAGGGGAAGGTACCACTGAAGCTTTCTTT

clone size: NA
D gene: TRBD1
CDR3 length: 13
V gene: TRBV7-3
J gene: TRBJ1-1
CDR3 protein: CASLQGPGTEAFF
CDR3 DNA: TGTGCCAGCCTACAGGGGCCGGGGACTGAAGCTTTCTTT

clone size: NA
D gene: TRBD1
CDR3 length: 16
V gene: TRBV5-6
J gene: TRBJ2-5
CDR3 protein: CASSLGQGAFGETQYF
CDR3 DNA: TGTGCCAGCAGCTTAGGGCAGGGGGCGTTTGGAGAGACCCAGTACTTC

clone size: NA
D gene: TRBD2
CDR3 length: 16
V gene: TRBV2
J gene: TRBJ2-1
CDR3 protein: CASSELVAGAYNEQFF
CDR3 DNA: TGTGCCAGCAGTGAATTGGTAGCGGGGGCGTACAATGAGCAGTTCTTC

clone size: NA
D gene: TRBD1
CDR3 length: 12
V gene: TRBV29-1
J gene: TRBJ1-1
CDR3 protein: CSGGTGGSEAFF
CDR3 DNA: TGCAGCGGCGGGACAGGGGGATCTGAAGCTTTCTTT

clone size: NA
D gene: NA
CDR3 length: 17
V gene: TRBV7-2
J gene: TRBJ2-3
CDR3 protein: CASSLAGTGGSTDTQYF
CDR3 DNA: TGTGCCAGCAGCTTGGCGGGGACTGGGGGATCCACAGATACGCAGTATTTT

clone size: NA
D gene: NA
CDR3 length: 15
V gene: TRBV10-1
J gene: TRBJ2-5
CDR3 protein: CASSESGTRIEPQYF
CDR3 DNA: TGCGCCAGCAGTGAGTCCGGGACTCGAATAGAGCCCCAGTACTTC

clone size: NA
D gene: TRBD1
CDR3 length: 15
V gene: TRBV7-9
J gene: TRBJ1-1
CDR3 protein: CASGMTGNMNTEAFF
CDR3 DNA: TGTGCCAGCGGGATGACAGGGAACATGAACACTGAAGCTTTCTTT

clone size: NA
D gene: NA
CDR3 length: 15
V gene: TRBV6-1
J gene: TRBJ1-5
CDR3 protein: CASSGLYSGNQPQHF
CDR3 DNA: TGTGCCAGCAGTGGTCTCTACAGTGGCAATCAGCCCCAGCATTTT

clone size: NA
D gene: TRBD1
CDR3 length: 19
V gene: TRBV28
J gene: TRBJ1-5
CDR3 protein: CASRPWSVSDRGLNQPQHF
CDR3 DNA: TGTGCCAGCAGGCCATGGTCGGTCAGCGACAGGGGGCTAAATCAGCCCCAGCATTTT

clone size: NA
D gene: NA
CDR3 length: 16
V gene: TRBV5-1
J gene: TRBJ2-2
CDR3 protein: CASSLEGQTNTGELFF
CDR3 DNA: TGCGCCAGCAGCTTGGAGGGGCAGACGAACACCGGGGAGCTGTTTTTT

clone size: few
D gene: TRBD1
CDR3 length: 15
V gene: TRBV6-1
J gene: TRBJ2-3
CDR3 protein: CASSTYRGWTDTQYF
CDR3 DNA: TGTGCCAGCAGTACCTACAGGGGCTGGACAGATACGCAGTATTTT

clone size: NA
D gene: TRBD2
CDR3 length: 16
V gene: TRBV7-2
J gene: TRBJ2-1
CDR3 protein: CASSPSSGGNYNEQFF
CDR3 DNA: TGTGCCAGCAGCCCTTCTAGCGGGGGGAACTACAATGAGCAGTTCTTC

clone size: NA
D gene: NA
CDR3 length: 15
V gene: TRBV4-1
J gene: TRBJ1-2
CDR3 protein: CASSQAGRRIYGYTF
CDR3 DNA: TGCGCCAGCAGCCAAGCCGGGAGACGGATCTATGGCTACACCTTC

clone size: NA
D gene: TRBD1
CDR3 length: 16
V gene: TRBV5-1
J gene: TRBJ1-2
CDR3 protein: CASSPPGAGQGSGYTF
CDR3 DNA: TGCGCCAGCAGCCCACCTGGGGCCGGACAGGGGTCTGGCTACACCTTC

clone size: NA
D gene: TRBD1
CDR3 length: 13
V gene: TRBV6-5
J gene: TRBJ1-2
CDR3 protein: CASSRRQGDGYTF
CDR3 DNA: TGTGCCAGCAGTAGACGACAGGGGGATGGCTACACCTTC

clone size: NA
D gene: NA
CDR3 length: 13
V gene: TRBV7-2
J gene: TRBJ1-2
CDR3 protein: CASSFDRNYGYTF
CDR3 DNA: TGTGCCAGCAGCTTCGACAGGAACTATGGCTACACCTTC

clone size: NA
D gene: NA
CDR3 length: 13
V gene: TRBV12-5
J gene: TRBJ2-5
CDR3 protein: CASSPLQGETQYF
CDR3 DNA: TGTGCTAGTTCTCCCTTGCAGGGGGAGACCCAGTACTTC

clone size: NA
D gene: TRBD2
CDR3 length: 15
V gene: TRBV4-3
J gene: TRBJ2-7
CDR3 protein: CASSKQRGSSYEQYF
CDR3 DNA: TGCGCCAGCAGCAAACAGCGGGGGAGCTCCTACGAGCAGTACTTC